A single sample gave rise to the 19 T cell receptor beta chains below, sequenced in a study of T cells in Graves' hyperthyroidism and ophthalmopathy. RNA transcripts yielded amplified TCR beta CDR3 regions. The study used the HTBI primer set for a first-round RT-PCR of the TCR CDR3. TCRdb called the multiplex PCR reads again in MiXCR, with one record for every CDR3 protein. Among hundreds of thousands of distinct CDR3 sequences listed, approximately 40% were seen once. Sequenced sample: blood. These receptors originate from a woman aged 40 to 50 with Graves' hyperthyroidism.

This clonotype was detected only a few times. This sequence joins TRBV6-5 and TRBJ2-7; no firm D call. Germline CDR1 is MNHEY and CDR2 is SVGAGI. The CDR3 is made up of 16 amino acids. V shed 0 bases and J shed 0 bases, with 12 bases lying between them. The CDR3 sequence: CASSYSGPGDSYEQYF. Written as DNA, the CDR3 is TGTGCCAGCAGTTACTCTGGTCCAGGAGACTCCTACGAGCAGTACTTC.

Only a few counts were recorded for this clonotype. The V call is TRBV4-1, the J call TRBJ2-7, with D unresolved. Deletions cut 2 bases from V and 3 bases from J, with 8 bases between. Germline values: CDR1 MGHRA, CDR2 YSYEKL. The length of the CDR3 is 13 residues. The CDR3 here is CASSQSDGYEQYF. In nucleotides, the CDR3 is TGCGCCAGCAGCCAATCAGATGGCTACGAGCAGTACTTC.

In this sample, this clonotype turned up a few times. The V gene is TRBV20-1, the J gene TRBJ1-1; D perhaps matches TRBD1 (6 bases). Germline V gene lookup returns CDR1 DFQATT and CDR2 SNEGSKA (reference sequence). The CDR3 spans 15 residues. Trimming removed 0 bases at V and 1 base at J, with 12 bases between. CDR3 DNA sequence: TGCAGTGCTAGAGATATACAGGGTTGGAACACTGAAGCTTTCTTT. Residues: CSARDIQGWNTEAFF.

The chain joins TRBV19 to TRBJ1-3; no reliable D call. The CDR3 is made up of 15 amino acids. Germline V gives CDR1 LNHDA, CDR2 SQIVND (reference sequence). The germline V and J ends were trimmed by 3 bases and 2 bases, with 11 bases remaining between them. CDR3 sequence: CASSILGSAGNTIYF. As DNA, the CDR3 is TGTGCCAGTAGTATTTTGGGCAGTGCTGGAAACACCATATATTTT.

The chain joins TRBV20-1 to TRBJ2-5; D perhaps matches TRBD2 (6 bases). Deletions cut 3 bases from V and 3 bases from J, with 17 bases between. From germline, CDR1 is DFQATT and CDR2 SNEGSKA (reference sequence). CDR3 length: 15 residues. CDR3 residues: CSAREFDAGKETQYF. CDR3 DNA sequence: TGCAGTGCTAGGGAGTTCGACGCGGGGAAAGAGACCCAGTACTTC.

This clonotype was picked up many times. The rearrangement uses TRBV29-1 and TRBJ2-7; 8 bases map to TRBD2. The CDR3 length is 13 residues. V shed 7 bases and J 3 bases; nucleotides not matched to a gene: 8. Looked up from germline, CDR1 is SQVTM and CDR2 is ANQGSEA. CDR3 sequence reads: CSATGGNNYEQYF. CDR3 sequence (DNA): TGCAGCGCCACGGGGGGGAATAACTACGAGCAGTACTTC.

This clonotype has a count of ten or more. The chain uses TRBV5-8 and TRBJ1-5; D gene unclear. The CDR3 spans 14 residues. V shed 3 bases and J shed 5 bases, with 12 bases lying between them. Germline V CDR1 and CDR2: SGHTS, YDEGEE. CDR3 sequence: CASSSRATHQPQHF. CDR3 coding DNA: TGTGCCAGCAGCTCTAGGGCCACTCATCAGCCCCAGCATTTT. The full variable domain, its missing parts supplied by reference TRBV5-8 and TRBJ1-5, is EAGVTQSPTHLIKTRGQQATLRCSPISGHTSVYWYQQALGLGLQFLLWYDEGEERNRGNFPPRFSGRQFPNYSSELNVNALELEDSALYLCASSSRATHQPQHFGDGTRLSIL.

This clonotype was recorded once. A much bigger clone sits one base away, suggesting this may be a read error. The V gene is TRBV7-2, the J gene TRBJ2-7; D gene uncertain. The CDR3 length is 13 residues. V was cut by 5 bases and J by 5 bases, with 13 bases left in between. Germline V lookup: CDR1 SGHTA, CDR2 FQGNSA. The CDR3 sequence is CTSSVVMANEQYF. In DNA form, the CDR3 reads TGTACCAGCAGCGTCGTTATGGCCAACGAGCAGTACTTC.

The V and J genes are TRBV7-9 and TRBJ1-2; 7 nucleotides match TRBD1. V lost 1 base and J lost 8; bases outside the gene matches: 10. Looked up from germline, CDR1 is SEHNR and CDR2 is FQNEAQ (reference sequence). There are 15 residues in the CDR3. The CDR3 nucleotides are TGTGCCAGCAGCTTAGTCCGGGACAGTGACCAGGGCTACACCTTC. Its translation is CASSLVRDSDQGYTF.

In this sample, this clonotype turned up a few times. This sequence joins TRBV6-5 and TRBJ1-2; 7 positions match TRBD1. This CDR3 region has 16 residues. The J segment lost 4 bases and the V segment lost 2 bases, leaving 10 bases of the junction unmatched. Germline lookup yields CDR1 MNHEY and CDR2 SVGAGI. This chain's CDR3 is CASSYADRAPFYGYTF. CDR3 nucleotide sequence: TGTGCCAGCAGTTACGCCGACAGGGCCCCCTTCTATGGCTACACCTTC.

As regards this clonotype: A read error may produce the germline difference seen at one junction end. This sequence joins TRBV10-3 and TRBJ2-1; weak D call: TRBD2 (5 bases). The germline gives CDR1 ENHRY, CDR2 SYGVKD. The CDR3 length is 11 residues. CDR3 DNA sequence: TGTGCCATCACTGAGGGCAATGAGCAGTTCTTC. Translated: CAITEGNEQFF.

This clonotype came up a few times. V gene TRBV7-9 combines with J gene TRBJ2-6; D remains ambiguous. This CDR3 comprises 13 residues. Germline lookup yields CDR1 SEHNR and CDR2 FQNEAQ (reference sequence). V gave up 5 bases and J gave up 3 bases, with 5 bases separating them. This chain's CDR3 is CASSAVGANVLTF. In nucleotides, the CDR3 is TGTGCCAGCAGCGCCGTTGGGGCCAACGTCCTGACTTTC.

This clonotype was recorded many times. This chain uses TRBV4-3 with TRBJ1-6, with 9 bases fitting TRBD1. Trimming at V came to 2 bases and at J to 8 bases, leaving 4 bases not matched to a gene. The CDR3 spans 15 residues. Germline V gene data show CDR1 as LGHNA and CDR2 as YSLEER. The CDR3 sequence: CASSQMTGGYSPLHF. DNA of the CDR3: TGCGCCAGCAGCCAAATGACAGGGGGTTATTCACCCCTCCACTTT.

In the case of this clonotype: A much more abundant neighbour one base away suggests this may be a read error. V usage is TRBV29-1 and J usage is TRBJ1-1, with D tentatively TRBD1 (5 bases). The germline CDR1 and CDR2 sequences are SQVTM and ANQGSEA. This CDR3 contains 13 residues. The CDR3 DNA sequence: TGCAGCGTTGACCAGGGCGGGGGGACTGAAGCTTCCTTT. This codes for CSVDQGGGTEASF. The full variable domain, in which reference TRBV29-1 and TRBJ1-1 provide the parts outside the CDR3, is SAVISQKPSRDICQRGTSLTIQCQVDSQVTMMFWYRQQPGQSLTLIATANQGSEATYESGFVIDKFPISRPNLTFSTLTVSNMSPEDSSIYLCSVDQGGGTEASFGQGTRLTVV.

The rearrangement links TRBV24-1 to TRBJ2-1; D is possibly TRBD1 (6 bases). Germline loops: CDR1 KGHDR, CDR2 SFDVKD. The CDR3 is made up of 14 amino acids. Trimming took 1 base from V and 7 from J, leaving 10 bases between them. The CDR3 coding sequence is TGTGCCACCAGTGATTTCACAGGGCGGAATGAGCAGTTCTTC. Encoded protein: CATSDFTGRNEQFF.

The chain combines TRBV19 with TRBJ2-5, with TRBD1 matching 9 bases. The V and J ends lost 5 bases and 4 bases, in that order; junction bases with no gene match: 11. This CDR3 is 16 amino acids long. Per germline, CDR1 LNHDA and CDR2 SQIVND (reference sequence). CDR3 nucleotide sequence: TGTGCCAGTAGTCGATCACAGGGGGCGGTTTCAGAGACCCAGTACTTC. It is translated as CASSRSQGAVSETQYF. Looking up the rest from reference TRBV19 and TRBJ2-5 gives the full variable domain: DGGITQSPKYLFRKEGQNVTLSCEQNLNHDAMYWYRQDPGQGLRLIYYSQIVNDFQKGDIAEGYSVSREKKESFPLTVTSAQKNPTAFYLCASSRSQGAVSETQYFGPGTRLLVL.

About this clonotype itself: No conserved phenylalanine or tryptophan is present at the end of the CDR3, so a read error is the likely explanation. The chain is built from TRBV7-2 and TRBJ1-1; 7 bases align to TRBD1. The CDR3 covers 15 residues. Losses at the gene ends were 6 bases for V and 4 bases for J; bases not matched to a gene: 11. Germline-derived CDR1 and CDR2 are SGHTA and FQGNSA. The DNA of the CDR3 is TGTGCCAGCAGTTACGACAGGGCCCAACTCACTGAAGCTTTCTCT. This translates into CASSYDRAQLTEAFS.

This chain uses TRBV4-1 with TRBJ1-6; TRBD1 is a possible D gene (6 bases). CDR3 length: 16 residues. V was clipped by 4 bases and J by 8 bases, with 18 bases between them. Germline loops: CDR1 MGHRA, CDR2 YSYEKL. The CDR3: CASSRSRGGLDSPLHF. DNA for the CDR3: TGCGCCAGCAGCCGATCCAGAGGGGGGCTGGATTCACCCCTCCACTTT.

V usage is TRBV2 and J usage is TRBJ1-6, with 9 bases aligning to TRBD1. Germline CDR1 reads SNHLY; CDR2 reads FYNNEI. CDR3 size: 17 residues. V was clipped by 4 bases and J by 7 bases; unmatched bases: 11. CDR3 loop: CASSGAGTGFRNSPLHF. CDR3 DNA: TGTGCCAGCAGTGGAGCCGGGACAGGGTTTCGGAATTCACCCCTCCACTTT.